This T cell receptor (beta chain) came from a study of metastatic and nonmetastatic thyroid tumors. No patient had received any treatment before thyroid surgery. This clone was observed at least ten times. Via MiXCR, TCRdb re-called the PCR reads. The data hold 25,000 to 35,000 clones, with about 25% observed a single time. This CDR3 has 12 residues. The germline V gene has CDR1 MNHNS and CDR2 SASEGT. V was trimmed by 6 bases and J by 5 bases, leaving 9 bases between them. The rearrangement links TRBV6-1 to TRBJ2-3; the D gene is possibly TRBD1 (5 bases). The receptor was derived from a female donor with papillary thyroid cancer or a benign thyroid nodule (not recorded which). Some clones in this sample may be carry-over from other donors' samples. Sample: blood. CDR3 in amino acids: CASREQGDTQYF. The CDR3 DNA reads TGTGCCAGCAGGGAGCAGGGAGATACGCAGTATTTT.